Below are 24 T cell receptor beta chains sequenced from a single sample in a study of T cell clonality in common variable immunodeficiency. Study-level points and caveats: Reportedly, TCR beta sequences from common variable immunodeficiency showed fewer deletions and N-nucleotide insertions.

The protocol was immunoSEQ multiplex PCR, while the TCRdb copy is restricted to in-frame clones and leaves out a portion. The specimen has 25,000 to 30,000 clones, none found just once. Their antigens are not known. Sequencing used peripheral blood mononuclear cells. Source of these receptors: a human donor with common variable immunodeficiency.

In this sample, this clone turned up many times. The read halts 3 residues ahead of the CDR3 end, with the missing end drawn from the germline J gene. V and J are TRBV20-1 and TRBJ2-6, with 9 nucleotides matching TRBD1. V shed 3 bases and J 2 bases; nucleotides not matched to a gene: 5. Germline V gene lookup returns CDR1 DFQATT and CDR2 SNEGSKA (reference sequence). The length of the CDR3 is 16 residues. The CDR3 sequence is CSASRDRAAGANVLTF. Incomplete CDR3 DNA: TGCAGTGCTAGCCGGGACAGGGCTGCTGGGGCCAACGTC.

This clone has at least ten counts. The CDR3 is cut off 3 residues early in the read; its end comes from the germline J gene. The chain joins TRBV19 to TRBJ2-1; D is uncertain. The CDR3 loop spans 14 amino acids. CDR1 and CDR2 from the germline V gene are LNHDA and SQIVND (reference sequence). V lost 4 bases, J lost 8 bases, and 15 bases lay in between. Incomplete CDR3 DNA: TGTGCCAGTAGTAGTCACACTAACCCCTATGAG. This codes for CASSSHTNPYE. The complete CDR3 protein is CASSSHTNPYEQFF.

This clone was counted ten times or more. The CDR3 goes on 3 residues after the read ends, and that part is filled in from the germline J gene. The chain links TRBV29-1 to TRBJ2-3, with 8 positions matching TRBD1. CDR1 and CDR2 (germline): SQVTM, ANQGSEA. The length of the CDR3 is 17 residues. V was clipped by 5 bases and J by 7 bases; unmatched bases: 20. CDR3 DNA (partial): TGCAGCGTTCCCATAGATAGACTGGGACAGGCGGGAAATACG. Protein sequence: CSVPIDRLGQAGNT. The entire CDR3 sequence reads CSVPIDRLGQAGNTQYF.

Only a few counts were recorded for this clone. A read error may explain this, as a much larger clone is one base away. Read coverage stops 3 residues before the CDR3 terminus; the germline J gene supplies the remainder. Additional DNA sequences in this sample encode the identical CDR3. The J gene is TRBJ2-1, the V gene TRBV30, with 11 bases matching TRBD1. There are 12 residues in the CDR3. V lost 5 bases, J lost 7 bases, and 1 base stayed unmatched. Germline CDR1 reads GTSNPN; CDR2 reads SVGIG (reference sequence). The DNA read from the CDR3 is TGTGCCTGGGGGACAGGGGGGAATGAG. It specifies CAWGTGGNE. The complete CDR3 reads CAWGTGGNEQFF.

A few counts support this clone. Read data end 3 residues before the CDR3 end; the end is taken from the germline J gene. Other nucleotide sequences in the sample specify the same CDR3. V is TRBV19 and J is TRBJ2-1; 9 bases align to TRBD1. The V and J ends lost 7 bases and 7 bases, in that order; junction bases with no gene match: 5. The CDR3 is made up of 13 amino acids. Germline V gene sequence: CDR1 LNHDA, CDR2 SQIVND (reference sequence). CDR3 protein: CASTPDRGNEQFF. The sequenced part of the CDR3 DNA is TGTGCCAGTACTCCGGACAGGGGTAATGAG.

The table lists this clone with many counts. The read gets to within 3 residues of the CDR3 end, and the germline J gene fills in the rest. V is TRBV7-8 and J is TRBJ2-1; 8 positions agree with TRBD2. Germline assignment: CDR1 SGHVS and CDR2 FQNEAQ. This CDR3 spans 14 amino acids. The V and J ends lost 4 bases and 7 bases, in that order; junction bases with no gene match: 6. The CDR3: CASSSPGLVNEQFF. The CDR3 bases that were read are TGTGCCAGCAGCTCTCCGGGACTAGTAAATGAG.

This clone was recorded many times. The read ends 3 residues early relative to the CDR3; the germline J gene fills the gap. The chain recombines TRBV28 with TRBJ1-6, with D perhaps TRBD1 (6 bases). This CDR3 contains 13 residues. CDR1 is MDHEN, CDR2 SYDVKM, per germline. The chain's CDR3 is CASTPGEGLSLHF. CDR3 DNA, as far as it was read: TGTGCCAGCACCCCAGGGGAGGGTTTGTCC.

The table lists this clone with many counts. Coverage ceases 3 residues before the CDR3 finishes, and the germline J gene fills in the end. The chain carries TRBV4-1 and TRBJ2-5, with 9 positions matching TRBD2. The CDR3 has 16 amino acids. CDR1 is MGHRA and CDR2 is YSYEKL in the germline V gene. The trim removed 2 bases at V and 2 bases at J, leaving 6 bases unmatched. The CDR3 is CASSQTSGRPQETQYF. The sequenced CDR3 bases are TGCGCCAGCAGCCAAACTAGCGGGCGCCCTCAAGAGACC.

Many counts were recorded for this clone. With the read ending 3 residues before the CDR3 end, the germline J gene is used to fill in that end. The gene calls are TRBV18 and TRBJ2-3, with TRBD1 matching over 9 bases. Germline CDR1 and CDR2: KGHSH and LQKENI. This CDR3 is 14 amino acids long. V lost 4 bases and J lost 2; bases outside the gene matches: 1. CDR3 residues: CASSRTGDTDTQYF. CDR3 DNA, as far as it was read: TGTGCCAGCTCACGGACAGGGGACACAGATACG.

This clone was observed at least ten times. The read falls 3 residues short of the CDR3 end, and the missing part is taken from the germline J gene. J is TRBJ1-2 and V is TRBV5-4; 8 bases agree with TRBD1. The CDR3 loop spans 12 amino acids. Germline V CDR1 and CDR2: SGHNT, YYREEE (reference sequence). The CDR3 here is CASSQGALGYTF. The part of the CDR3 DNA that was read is TGTGCCAGCAGTCAGGGGGCGTTAGGC.

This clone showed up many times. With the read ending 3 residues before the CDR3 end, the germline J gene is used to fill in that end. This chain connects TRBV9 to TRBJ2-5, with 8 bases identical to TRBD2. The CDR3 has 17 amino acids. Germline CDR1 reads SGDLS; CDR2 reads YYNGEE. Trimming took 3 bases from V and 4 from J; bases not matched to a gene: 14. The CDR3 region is CASSASGGRPGVETQYF. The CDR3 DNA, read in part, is TGTGCCAGCAGCGCATCGGGGGGGCGCCCCGGGGTAGAGACC.

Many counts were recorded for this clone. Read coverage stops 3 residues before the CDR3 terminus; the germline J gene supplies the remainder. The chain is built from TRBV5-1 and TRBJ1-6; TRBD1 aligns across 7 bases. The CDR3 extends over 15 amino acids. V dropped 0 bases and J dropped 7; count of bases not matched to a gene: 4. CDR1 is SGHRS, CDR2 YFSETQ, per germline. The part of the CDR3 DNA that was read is TGCGCCAGCAGCTTGGGAGACAGGGCGAATTCACCC. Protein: CASSLGDRANSP. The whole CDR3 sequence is CASSLGDRANSPLHF. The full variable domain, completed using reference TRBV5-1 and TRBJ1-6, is KAGVTQTPRYLIKTRGQQVTLSCSPISGHRSVSWYQQTPGQGLQFLFEYFSETQRNKGNFPGRFSGRQFSNSRSEMNVSTLELGDSALYLCASSLGDRANSPLHFGNGTRLTVT.

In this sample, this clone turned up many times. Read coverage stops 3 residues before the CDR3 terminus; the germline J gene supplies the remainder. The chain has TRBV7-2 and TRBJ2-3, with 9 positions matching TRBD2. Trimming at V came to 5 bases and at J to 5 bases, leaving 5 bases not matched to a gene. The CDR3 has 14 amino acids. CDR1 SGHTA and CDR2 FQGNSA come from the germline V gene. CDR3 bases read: TGTGCCAGCAGCCGCGGGAGGGCCTTAGATACG. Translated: CASSRGRALDT. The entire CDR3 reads CASSRGRALDTQYF.

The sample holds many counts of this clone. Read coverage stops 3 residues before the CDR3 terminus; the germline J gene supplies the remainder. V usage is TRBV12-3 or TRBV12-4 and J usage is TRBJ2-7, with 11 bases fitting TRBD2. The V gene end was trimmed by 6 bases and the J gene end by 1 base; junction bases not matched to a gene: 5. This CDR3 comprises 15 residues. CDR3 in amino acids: CASSRGTSGSYEQYF. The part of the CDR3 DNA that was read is TGTGCCAGCAGCCGGGGGACTAGCGGTTCCTACGAG.

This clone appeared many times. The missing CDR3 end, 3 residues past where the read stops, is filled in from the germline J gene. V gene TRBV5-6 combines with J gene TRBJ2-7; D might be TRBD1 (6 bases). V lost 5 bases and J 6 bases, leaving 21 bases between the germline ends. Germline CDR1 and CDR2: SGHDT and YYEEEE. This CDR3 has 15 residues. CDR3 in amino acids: CASRTRTATFGEQYF. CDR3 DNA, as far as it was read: TGTGCCAGCAGAACCCGGACAGCTACTTTTGGCGAG.

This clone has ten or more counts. CDR3 bases read: TGCAGCGCTGGGGGGGGGCACTCTAATGAAAAA. Translating it yields CSAGGGHSNEK. The whole CDR3 reads CSAGGGHSNEKLFF. The chain carries TRBV29-1 and TRBJ1-4, with D possibly being TRBD1 (6 bases). The CDR3 end lies 3 residues beyond the end of the read and is filled in from the germline J gene. V lost 7 bases to trimming and J lost 3 bases, with 15 bases between them. The CDR3 has 14 amino acids. The V gene's germline CDR1 is SQVTM and CDR2 ANQGSEA.

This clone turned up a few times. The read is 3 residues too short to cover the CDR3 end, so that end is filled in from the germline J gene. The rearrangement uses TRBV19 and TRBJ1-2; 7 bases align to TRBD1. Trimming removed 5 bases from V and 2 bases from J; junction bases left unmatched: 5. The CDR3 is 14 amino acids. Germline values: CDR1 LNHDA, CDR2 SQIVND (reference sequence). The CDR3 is CASSVLQGNYGYTF. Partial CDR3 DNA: TGTGCCAGTAGTGTTCTACAGGGGAACTATGGC.

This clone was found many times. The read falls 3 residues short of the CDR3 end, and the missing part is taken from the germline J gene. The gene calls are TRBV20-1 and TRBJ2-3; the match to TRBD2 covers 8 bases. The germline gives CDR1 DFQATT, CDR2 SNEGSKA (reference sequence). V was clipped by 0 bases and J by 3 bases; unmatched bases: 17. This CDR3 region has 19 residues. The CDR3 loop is CSARDVRTSGGVRTDTQYF. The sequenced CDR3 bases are TGCAGTGCTAGAGACGTGCGCACTAGCGGCGGGGTGAGGACAGATACG.

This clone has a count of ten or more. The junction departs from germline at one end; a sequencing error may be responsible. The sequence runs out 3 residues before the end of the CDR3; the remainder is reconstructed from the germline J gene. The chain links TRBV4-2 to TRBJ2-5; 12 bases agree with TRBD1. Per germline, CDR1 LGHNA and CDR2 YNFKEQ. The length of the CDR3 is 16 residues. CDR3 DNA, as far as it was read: TGCGCCAGCAGCCAGCGGGACAGGGGGCTTGGGGAGACC. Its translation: CASSQRDRGLGET. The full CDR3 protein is CASSQRDRGLGETQYF.

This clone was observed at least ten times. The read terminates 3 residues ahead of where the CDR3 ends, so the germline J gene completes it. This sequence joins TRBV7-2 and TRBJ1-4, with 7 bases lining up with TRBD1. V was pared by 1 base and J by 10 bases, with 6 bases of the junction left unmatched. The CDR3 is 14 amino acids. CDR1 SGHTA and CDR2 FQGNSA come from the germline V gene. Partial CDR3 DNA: TGTGCCAGCAGCTTAGAGGGGGCACAGGGAAAA. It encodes CASSLEGAQGK. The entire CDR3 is CASSLEGAQGKLFF.

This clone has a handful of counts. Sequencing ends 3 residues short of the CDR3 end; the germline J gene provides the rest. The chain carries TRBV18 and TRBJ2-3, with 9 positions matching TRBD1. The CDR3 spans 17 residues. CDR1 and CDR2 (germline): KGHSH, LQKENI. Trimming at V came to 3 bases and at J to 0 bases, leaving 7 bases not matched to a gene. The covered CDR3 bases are TGTGCCAGCTCACCCCTGGGACAGGGCGCTAGCACAGATACG. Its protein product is CASSPLGQGASTDT. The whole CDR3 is CASSPLGQGASTDTQYF.

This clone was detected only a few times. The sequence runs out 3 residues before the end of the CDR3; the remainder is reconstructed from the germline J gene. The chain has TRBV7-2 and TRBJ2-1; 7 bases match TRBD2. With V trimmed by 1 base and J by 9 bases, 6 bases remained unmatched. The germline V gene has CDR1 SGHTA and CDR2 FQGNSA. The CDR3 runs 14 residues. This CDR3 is CASSLVLAATEQFF. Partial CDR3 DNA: TGTGCCAGCAGCTTAGTTCTAGCGGCCACTGAG.

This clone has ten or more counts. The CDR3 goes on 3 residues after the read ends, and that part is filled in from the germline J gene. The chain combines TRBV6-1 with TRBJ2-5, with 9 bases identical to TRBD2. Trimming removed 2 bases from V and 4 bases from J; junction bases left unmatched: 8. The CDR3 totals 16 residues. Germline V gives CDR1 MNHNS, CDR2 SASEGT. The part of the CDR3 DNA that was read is TGTGCCAGCAGTGAACTAACGCTAGCGGGGAGAGAGACC. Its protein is CASSELTLAGRET. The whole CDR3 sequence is CASSELTLAGRETQYF.

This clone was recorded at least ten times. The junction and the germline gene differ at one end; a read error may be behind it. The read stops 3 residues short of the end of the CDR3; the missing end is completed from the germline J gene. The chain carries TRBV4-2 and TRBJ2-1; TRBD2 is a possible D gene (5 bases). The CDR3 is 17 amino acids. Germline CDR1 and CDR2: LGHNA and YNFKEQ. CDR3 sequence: CASSQDLLSVLRNEQFF. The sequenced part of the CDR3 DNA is TGCGCCAGCAGCCAAGATCTGCTTAGCGTTTTGCGCAATGAG.